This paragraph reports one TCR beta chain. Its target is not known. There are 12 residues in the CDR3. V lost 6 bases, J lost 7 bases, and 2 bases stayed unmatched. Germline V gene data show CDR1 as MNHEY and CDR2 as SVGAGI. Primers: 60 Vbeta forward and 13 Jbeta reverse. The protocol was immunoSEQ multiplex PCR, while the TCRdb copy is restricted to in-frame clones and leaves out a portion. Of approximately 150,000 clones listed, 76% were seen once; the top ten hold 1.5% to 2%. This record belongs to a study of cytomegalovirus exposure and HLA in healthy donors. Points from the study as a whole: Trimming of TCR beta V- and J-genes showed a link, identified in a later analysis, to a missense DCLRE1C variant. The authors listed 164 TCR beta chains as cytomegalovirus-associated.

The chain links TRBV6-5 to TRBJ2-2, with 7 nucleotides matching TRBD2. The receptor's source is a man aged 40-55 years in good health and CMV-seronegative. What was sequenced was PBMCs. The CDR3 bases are TGTGCCAGCAGGCGGGGGAGCGGGGAGCTGTTTTTT. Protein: CASRRGSGELFF.